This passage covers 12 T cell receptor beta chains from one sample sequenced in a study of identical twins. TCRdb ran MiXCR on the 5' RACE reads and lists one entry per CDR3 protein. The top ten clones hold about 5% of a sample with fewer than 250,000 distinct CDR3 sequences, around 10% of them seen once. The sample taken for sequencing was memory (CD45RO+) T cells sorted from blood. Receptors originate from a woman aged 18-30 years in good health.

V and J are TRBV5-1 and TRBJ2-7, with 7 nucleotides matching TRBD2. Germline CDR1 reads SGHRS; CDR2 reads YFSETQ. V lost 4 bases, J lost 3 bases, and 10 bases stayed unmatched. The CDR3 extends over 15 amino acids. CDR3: CASSESMSSGYEQYF. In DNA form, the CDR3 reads TGCGCCAGCAGCGAATCGATGTCTAGCGGCTACGAGCAGTACTTC.

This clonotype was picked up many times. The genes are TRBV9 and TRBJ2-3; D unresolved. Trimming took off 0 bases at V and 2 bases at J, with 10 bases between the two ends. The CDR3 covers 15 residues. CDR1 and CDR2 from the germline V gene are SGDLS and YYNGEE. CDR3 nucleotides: TGTGCCAGCAGCGTAGGGCCAGGCCACACAGATACGCAGTATTTT. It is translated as CASSVGPGHTDTQYF. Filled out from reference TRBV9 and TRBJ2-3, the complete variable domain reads DSGVTQTPKHLITATGQRVTLRCSPRSGDLSVYWYQQSLDQGLQFLIQYYNGEERAKGNILERFSAQQFPDLHSELNLSSLELGDSALYFCASSVGPGHTDTQYFGPGTRLTVL.

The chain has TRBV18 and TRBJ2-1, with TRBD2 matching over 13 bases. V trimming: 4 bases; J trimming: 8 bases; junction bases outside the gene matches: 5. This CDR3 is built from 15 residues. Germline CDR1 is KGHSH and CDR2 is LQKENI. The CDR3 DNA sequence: TGTGCCAGCTCACTGGGGACTAGCGGGACCCATGAGCAGTTCTTC. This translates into CASSLGTSGTHEQFF.

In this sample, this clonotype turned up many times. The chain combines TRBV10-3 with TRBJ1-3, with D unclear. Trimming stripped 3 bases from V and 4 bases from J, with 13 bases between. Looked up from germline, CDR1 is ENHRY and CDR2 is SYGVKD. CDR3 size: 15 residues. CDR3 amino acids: CAISEERSPGNTIYF. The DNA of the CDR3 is TGTGCCATCAGTGAAGAGCGTTCCCCAGGAAACACCATATATTTT.

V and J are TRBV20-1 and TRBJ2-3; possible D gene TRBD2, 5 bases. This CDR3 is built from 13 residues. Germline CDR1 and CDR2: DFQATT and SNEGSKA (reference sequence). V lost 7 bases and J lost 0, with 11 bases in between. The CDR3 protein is CSGRDRSTDTQYF. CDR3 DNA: TGCAGTGGTCGGGATCGTAGCACAGATACGCAGTATTTT.

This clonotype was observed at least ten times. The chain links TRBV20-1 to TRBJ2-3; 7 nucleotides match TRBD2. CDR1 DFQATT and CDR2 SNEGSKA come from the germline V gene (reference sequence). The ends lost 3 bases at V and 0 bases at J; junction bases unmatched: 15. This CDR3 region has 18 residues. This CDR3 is CSASGPGTTTTSTDTQYF. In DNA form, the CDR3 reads TGCAGTGCTAGTGGACCCGGGACTACAACTACTAGCACAGATACGCAGTATTTT.

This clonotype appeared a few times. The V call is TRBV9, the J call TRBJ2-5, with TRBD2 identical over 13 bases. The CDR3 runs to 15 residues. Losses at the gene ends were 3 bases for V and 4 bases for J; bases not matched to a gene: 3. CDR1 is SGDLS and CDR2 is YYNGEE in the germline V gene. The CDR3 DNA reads TGTGCCAGCAGCGCCGGACTAGCGGGAGCAGAGACCCAGTACTTC. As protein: CASSAGLAGAETQYF.

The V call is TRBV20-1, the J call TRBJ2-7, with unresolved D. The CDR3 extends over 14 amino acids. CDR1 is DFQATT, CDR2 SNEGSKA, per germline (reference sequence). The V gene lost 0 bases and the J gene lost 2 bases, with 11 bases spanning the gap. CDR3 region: CSARDSGRPYEQYF. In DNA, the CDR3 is TGCAGTGCTAGAGATTCAGGTCGTCCCTACGAGCAGTACTTC.

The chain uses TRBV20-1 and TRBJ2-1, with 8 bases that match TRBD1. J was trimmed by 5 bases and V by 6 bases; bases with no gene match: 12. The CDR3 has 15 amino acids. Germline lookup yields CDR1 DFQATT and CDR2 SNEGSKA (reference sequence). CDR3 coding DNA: TGCAGTGCCGGCCCGAGGACAGGGTGGGACAATGAGCAGTTCTTC. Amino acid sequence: CSAGPRTGWDNEQFF.

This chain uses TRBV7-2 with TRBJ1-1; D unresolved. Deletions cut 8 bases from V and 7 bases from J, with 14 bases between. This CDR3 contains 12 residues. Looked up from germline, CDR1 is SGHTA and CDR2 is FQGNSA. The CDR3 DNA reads TGTGCCAGCTCCCCGCGGAACGGTGAAGCTTTCTTT. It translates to CASSPRNGEAFF.

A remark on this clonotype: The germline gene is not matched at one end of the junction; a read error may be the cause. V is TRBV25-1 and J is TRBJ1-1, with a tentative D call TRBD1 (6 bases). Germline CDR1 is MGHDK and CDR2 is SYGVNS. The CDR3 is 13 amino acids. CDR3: CASSPMGDTKAFF. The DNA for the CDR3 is TGTGCCAGCAGCCCGATGGGGGACACTAAAGCTTTCTTT.

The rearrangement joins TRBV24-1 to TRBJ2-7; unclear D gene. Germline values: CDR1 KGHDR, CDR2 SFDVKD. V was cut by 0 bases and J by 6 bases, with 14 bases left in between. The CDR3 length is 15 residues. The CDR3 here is CATSDLQYPGTEQYF. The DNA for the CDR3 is TGTGCCACCAGTGATTTGCAGTATCCGGGCACCGAGCAGTACTTC.